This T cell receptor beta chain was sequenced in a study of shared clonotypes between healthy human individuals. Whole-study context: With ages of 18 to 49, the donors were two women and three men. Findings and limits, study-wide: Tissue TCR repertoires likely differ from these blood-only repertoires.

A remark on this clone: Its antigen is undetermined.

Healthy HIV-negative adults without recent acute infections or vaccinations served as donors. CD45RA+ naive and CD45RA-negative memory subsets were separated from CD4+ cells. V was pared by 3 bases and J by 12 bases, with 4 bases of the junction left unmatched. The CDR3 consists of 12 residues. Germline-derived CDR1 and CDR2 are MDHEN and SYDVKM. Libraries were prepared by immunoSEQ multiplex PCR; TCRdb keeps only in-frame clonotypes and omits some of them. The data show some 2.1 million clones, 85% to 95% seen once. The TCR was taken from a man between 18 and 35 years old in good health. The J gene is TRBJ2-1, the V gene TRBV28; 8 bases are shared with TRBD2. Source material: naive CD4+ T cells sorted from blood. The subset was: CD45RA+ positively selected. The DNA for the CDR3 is TGTGCCAGCAGTTTTCAGGGACTAGGGCAGTTCTTC. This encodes CASSFQGLGQFF.